This TCR beta chain is drawn from a study of cytomegalovirus exposure and HLA in healthy donors. Study observations and caveats: TCR beta V- and J-gene trimming was later associated with a missense DCLRE1C variant. Confirmation was obtained in vitro that a few CMV-associated chains are specific for CMV antigens. Per a prior analysis, the majority of TCR beta V segments were productive roughly 87% or roughly 30% of the time.

As for this clone: The target antigen is unknown.

Both 60 Vbeta primers and 13 Jbeta primers went into the PCR. Repertoires were generated with immunoSEQ multiplex PCR, while TCRdb's copy carries only in-frame clones and drops some. The sample has around 170,000 clones; roughly 80% are singletons. The germline V gene encodes CDR1 SGHTA and CDR2 FQGNSA. The junction had 2 bases not matched to a gene; V was cut back by 4 bases and J by 4 bases. This CDR3 is built from 13 residues. Sequenced sample: PBMCs. The V and J genes are TRBV7-2 and TRBJ1-1; 8 bases match TRBD1. The sequence was collected from a man over 45 in good health and CMV-seropositive. CDR3 nucleotide sequence: TGTGCCAGCAGCTCGGACAGGGCCACTGAAGCTTTCTTT. It codes for CASSSDRATEAFF.